This TCR beta chain was found in a study of blood T cell repertoires in COVID-19. Study-level background: The United States, Italy and Spain supplied acute and convalescent COVID-19 samples.

In the original workflow: Researchers report that nucleated cell counts were estimated from reference gene primer amplification. TCRdb's table, derived via immunoSEQ multiplex PCR, lists solely in-frame clones and lacks some. V, J and clone size derive from that table, while D and trimming were established from the DNA sequence. This table holds about 370,000 clones, around 87% found once. Trimming removed 4 bases at V and 4 bases at J, with 5 bases between. The CDR3 length is 13 residues. Germline CDR1 SGHTA, CDR2 FQGNSA. The chain carries TRBV7-2 and TRBJ1-6; no clear D. The sequencing sample was made of peripheral blood. This receptor was obtained from a man in his late teens or twenties with active or convalescent COVID-19. This chain's CDR3 is CASSSTYNSPLHF. The DNA of the CDR3 is TGTGCCAGCAGCTCGACTTATAATTCACCCCTCCACTTT.